Included here is one T cell receptor beta chain sequence, with context. From germline, CDR1 is MGHRA and CDR2 YSYEKL. The CDR3 sequence is 18 residues long. V shed 3 bases and J shed 2 bases, with 19 bases lying between them. This sample is drawn from a study of OX40 agonist ivuxolimab in advanced cancers. Assay used: immunoSEQ multiplex PCR; TCRdb lists only in-frame clones, some missing. The data contain tens of thousands of clones, approximately 80% of them singletons. The genes are TRBV4-1 and TRBJ2-2, with D possibly TRBD1 on 6 matching bases. This clonotype originated in an adult with an advanced solid tumor such as melanoma, head and neck, liver or kidney cancer. Sample: CD4+ or CD8+ T cells sorted from blood, taken in a trial of the OX40 agonist ivuxolimab. The CDR3 DNA follows: TGCGCCAGCAGCCACCGGAACAACAGGGTTTCCAACACCGGGGAGCTGTTTTTT. Its translation: CASSHRNNRVSNTGELFF.